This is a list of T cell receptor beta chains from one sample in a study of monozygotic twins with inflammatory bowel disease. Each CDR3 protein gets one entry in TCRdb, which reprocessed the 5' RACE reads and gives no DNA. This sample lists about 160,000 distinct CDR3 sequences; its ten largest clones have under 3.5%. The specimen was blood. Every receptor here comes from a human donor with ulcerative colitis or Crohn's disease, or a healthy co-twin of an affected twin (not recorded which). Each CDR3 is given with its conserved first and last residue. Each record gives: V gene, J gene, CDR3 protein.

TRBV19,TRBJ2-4,CASSIVTALAKNIQYF
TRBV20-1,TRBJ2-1,CSAQNLGRTYNEQFF
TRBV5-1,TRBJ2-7,CASSFEGTEQYF
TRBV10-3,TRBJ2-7,CAISESFFVTSSYEQYF
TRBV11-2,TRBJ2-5,CASSLLPKETQYF
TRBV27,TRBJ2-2,CASSFDWGGWGTGELFF
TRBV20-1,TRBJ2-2,CSARDAGIVNTGELFF
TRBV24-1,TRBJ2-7,CATSDATAWYEQYF
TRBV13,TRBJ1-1,CASSLVAGYTEAFF
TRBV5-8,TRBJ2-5,CASSLGAGAAQETQYF
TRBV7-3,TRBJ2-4,CASSLGGYKNMQYF
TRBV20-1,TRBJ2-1,CSASTTSVSYNEQFF
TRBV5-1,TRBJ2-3,CASSAGASGSAGTDTLYF
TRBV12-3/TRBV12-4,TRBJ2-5,CASSFGQETQYF
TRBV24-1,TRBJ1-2,CATSEDPARYGYTF
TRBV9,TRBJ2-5,CASSVEVTGGVETQYF
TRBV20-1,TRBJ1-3,CSAHQPQRNTIYF
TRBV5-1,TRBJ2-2,CASSPGVGWTGELFF
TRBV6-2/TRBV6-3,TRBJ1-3,CASSYPGQGAVSGNTIYF
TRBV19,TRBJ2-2,CATLDRHGELFF
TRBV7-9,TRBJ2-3,CASSLVVPVTDTQYF
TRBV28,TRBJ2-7,CASSFLSGDYEQYF
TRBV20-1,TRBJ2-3,CSAHTSGSGTDTQYF
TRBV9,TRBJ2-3,CASSVEQRVLTDTQYF
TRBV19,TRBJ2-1,CASSNTGTSGDNEQFF
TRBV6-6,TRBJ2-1,CASKGDRGQFF
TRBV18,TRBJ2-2,CASSPGQNANTGELFF
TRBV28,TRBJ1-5,CASSMTGVSNQPQHF
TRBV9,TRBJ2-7,CASSPGTGSYEQYF
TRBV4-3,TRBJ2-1,CASSQDAGTRRYNEQFF
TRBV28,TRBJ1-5,CASSNTGTGGSQPQHF
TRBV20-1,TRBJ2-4,CSARAREPQWNIQYF
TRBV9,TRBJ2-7,CASSVEREGERYF
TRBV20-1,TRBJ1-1,CSSRNRGVPQAFF
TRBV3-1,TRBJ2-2,CASSLWTSGRPPGELFF
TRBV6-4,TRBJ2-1,CASSYRGFGEQFF
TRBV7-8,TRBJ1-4,CASTLKTPGRGNEKLFF
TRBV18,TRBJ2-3,CASSPGNERDTQYF
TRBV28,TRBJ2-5,CASSLGTSGSMVGETQYF
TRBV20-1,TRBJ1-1,CSARGQGGTEAFF
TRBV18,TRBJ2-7,CASSPGGAGVGEQYF
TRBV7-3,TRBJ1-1,CASRKGGESTEAFF
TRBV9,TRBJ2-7,CASSALGYEQYF